This paragraph covers one T cell receptor beta chain sequence. Profiling relied on immunoSEQ multiplex PCR, and the TCRdb table lists in-frame clones only, not all of them. The top ten hold 3.5% to 4.5% of the sample, which has 25,000 to 35,000 clones, 90% seen once. The data stem from a study of T cell changes during pregnancy in multiple sclerosis. This sequence was found in a female donor with multiple sclerosis, enrolled in a pregnancy study. The specimen was CD8+ T cells from peripheral blood mononuclear cells, collected in the second trimester of pregnancy.

As DNA, the CDR3 is TGTGCCAGCAGACGAGCTAGCGGGAGGGCTCTGGAGACCCAGTACTTC. Translated, it gives CASRRASGRALETQYF. The rearrangement uses TRBV11-2 and TRBJ2-5, with 12 bases fitting TRBD2. The J segment lost 5 bases and the V segment lost 6 bases, leaving 10 bases of the junction unmatched. The CDR3 sequence is 16 residues long. Looked up from germline, CDR1 is SGHAT and CDR2 is FQNNGV.